This T cell receptor (beta chain) was observed in a study of T cell responses to AZD1222 COVID-19 vaccine. Findings of the study overall: The breadth and depth of Spike-specific TCRs increased once two AZD1222 doses had been given. Clonal diversity may have been underestimated, and the donors were mostly white British, with more females than males. Without day 14 samples, only post-peak T cell repertoires were studied. At study baseline, merely roughly 6 AZD1222 recipients were seropositive.

CDR3 size: 13 residues. In germline, CDR1 is MNHEY, CDR2 SVGEGT. V lost 5 bases and J lost 3, with 10 bases in between. Sequencing used immunoSEQ multiplex PCR; TCRdb keeps in-frame clones, though not all of them. This sample has about 79,000 clones, with 75% to 85% found just once. This clone was observed at least ten times. The antigen is undetermined. Sequencing used peripheral blood, obtained on day 0 of AZD1222 vaccination. The chain uses TRBV6-2 or TRBV6-3 and TRBJ1-2, with D perhaps TRBD1 (5 bases). This receptor was identified in an adult in good health. The CDR3 protein is CASSPTDYYGYTF. The CDR3 bases are TGTGCCAGCAGTCCGACAGATTACTATGGCTACACCTTC.